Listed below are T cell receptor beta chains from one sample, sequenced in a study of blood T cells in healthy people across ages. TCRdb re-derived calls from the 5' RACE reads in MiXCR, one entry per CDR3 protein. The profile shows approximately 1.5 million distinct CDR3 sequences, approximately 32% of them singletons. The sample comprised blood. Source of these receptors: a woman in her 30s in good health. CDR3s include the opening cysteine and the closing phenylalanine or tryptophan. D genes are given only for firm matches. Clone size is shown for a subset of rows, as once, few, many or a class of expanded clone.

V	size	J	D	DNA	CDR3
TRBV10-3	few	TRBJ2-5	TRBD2	TGTGCCGGAAAGCGGGAGGGCCTGGGTGAGCAGTACTTC	CAGKREGLGEQYF
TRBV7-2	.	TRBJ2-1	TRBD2	TGTGCCAGCAGCTCCCGAAGGGGGCGGGGGGGTGGCAATGAGCAGTTCTTC	CASSSRRGRGGGNEQFF
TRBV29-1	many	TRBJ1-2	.	TGCAGCGTTGACCAGGGTGAGGACTATGGCTACACCTTC	CSVDQGEDYGYTF
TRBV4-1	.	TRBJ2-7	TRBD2	TGCGCCAGCAGCCAGGTCAGACTAGCGGGAGGTGTCAACGAGCAGTACTTC	CASSQVRLAGGVNEQYF
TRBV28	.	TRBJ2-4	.	TGTGCCCGCAGCTCGCTCCTAGCCAAAAACATTCAGTACTTC	CARSSLLAKNIQYF
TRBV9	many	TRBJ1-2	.	TGTGCCAGCAGCCCCTATGGAGGATATGGCTACACCTTC	CASSPYGGYGYTF
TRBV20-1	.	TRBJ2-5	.	TGCAGTGCAGAGCACGGGACCTCGTCTCAAGAGACCCAGTACTTC	CSAEHGTSSQETQYF
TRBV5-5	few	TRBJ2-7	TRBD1	TGTGCCAGCAGCAACTTACCGGGACAGGGCTCCTACGAGCAGTACTTC	CASSNLPGQGSYEQYF
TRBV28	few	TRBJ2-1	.	TGTGCCAGCAGTTCCCTTCCAGGCTCGAATGAGCAGTTCTTC	CASSSLPGSNEQFF
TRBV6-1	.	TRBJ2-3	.	TGTGCCAGTACACGGTTGGGGCACACAGATACGCAGTATTTT	CASTRLGHTDTQYF
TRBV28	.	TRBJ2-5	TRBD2	TGTGCCAGCAGTTTAAGTCCCACTAGCGGGAGAGAGACCCAGTACTTC	CASSLSPTSGRETQYF
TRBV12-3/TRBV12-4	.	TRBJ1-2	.	TGTGCCAGCAGCTCCGGGGCGCAGGGCTACACCTTC	CASSSGAQGYTF
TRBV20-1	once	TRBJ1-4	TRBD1	TGCAGTGCTGGAGGGGACAGGGAAGGTGAAAAACTGTTTTTT	CSAGGDREGEKLFF
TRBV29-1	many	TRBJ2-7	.	TGCAGCGTTGGGGCCAGCTTCTACGAGCAGTACTTC	CSVGASFYEQYF
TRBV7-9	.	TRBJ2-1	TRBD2	TGTGCCAGCAGCCCCCGGACTAGCGGGGGTTTGAATGTGCAGTTCTTC	CASSPRTSGGLNVQFF
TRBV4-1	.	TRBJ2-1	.	TGCGCCAGCAGCCAAGAATACTCGGTCTACAATGAGCAGTTCTTC	CASSQEYSVYNEQFF
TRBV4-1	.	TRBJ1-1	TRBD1	TGCGCCAGCAGGGCCGGGACAGGGGTCACTGAAGCTTTCTTT	CASRAGTGVTEAFF
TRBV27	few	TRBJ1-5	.	TGTGCCAGCAGTTTATGGGGGGCCCGAGATCAGCCCCAGCATTTT	CASSLWGARDQPQHF
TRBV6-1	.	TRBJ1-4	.	TGTGCCAGCACCCGAGTGGGGGGGACGGGTGAAAAACTGTTTTTT	CASTRVGGTGEKLFF
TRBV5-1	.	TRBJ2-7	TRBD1	TGCGCCAGCAGCGTCCAACAGGGGGCAGACGAGCAGTACTTC	CASSVQQGADEQYF
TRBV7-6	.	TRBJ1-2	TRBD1	TGTGCCAGCAGCCCAGGGGGGCGGGACTATGGCTACACCTTC	CASSPGGRDYGYTF
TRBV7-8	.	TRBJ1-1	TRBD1	TGTGCCAGCAGCTCAGCGTACCGGGACAGGGGGCGCGGGGGCACTGAAGCTTTCTTT	CASSSAYRDRGRGGTEAFF